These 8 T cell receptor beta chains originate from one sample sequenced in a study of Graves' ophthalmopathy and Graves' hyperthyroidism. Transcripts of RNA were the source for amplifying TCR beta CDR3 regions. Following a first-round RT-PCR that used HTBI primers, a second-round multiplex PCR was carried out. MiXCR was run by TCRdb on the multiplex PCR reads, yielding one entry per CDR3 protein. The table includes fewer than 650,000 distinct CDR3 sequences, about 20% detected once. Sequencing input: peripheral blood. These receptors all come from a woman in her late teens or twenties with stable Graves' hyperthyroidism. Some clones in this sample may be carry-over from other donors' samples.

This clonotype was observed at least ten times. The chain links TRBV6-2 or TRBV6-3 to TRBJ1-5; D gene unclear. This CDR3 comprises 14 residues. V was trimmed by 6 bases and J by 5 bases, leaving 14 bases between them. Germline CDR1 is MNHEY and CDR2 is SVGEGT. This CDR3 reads CASSPRPSDQPQHF. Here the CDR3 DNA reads TGTGCCAGCAGCCCCCGACCCAGCGATCAGCCCCAGCATTTT.

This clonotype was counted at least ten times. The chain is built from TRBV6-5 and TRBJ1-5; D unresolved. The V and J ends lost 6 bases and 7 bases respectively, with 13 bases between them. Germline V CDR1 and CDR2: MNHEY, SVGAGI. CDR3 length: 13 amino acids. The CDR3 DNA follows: TGTGCCAGCAGGCCAAATGCAGGACAGCCCCAGCATTTT. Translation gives CASRPNAGQPQHF.

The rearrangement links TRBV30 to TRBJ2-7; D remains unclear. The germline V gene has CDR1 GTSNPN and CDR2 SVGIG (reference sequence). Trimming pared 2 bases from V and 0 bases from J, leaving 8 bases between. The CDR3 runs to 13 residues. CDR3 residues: CAWSSWISYEQYF. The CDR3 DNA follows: TGTGCCTGGAGTTCTTGGATCTCCTACGAGCAGTACTTC. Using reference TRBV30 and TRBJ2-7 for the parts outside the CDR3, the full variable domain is SQTIHQWPATLVQPVGSPLSLECTVEGTSNPNLYWYRQAAGRGLQLLFYSVGIGQISSEVPQNLSASRPQDRQFILSSKKLLLSDSGFYLCAWSSWISYEQYFGPGTRLTVT.

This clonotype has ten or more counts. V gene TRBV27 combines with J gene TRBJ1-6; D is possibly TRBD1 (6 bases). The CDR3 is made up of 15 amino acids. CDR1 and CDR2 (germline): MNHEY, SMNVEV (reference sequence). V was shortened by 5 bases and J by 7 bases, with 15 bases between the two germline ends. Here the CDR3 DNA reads TGTGCCAGCAGTGCCGAGATGGACAGAAATTCACCCCTCCACTTT. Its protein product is CASSAEMDRNSPLHF.

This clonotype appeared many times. The CDR3 sequence: CASSRTATYEQYF. Written as DNA, the CDR3 is TGTGCCAGCAGTCGGACGGCGACCTACGAGCAGTACTTC. The chain is built from TRBV6-2 or TRBV6-3 and TRBJ2-7; no definite D call. There are 13 residues in the CDR3. Trimming took off 5 bases at V and 2 bases at J, with 10 bases between the two ends. From germline, CDR1 is MNHEY and CDR2 SVGEGT.

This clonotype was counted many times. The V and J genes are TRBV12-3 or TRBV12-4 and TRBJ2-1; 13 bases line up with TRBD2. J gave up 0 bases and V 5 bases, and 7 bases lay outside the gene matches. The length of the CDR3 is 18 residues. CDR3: CASSLPGTSGISYNEQFF. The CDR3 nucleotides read TGTGCCAGCAGTCTACCCGGGACTAGCGGGATCTCCTACAATGAGCAGTTCTTC.

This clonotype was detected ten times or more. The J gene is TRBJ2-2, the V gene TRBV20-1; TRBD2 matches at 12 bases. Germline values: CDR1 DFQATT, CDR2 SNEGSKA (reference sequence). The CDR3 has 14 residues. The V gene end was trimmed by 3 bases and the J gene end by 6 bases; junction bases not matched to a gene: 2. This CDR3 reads CSARTSGSPGELFF. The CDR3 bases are TGCAGTGCTAGGACTAGCGGGAGTCCCGGGGAGCTGTTTTTT.

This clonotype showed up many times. The CDR3 nucleotides are TGCAGTGCTAGAGTAGGACAGAATGTGGACACTGAAGCTTTCTTT. Translation gives CSARVGQNVDTEAFF. This rearrangement joins TRBV20-1 to TRBJ1-1, with D tentatively TRBD1 (6 bases). The V gene lost 1 base and the J gene lost 3 bases, with 15 bases spanning the gap. Germline values: CDR1 DFQATT, CDR2 SNEGSKA (reference sequence). CDR3 length: 15 residues.